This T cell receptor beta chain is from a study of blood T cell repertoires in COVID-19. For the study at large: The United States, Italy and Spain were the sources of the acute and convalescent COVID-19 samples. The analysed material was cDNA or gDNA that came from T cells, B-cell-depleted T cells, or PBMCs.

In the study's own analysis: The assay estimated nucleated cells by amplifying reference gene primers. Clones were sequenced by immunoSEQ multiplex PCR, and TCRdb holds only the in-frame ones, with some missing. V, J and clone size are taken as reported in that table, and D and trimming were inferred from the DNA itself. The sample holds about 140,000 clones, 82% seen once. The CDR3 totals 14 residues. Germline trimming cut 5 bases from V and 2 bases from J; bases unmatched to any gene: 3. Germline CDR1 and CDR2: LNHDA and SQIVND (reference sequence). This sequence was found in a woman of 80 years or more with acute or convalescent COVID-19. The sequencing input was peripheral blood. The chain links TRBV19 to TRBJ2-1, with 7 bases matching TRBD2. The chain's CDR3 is CASSPGLAYNEQFF. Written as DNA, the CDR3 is TGTGCCAGTAGTCCAGGACTAGCCTACAATGAGCAGTTCTTC.